A few counts support the clone carrying this TCR beta chain. Antigen: not known. This sample is drawn from a study of T cells in Graves' hyperthyroidism and ophthalmopathy. Points from the study as a whole: Also found in blood were most expanded thyroid clonotypes above 0.001.

In germline, CDR1 is SNHLY, CDR2 FYNNEI. V was clipped by 6 bases and J by 5 bases; unmatched bases: 12. The CDR3 length is 16 residues. What was amplified from RNA transcripts were TCR beta CDR3 regions. The HTBI primer set was used in a first-round RT-PCR of the TCR CDR3. Via MiXCR, TCRdb re-called the multiplex PCR reads, giving one row per CDR3 protein. The table shows about 840,000 distinct CDR3 sequences, with roughly 40% occurring only once. Hyperthyroidism had been newly diagnosed in patients aged 18 to 65, and its duration was under 2 months. Diagnoses were established using clinical symptoms, serum thyroxine and TRAb, thyroid ultrasound and orbital computed tomography.

The specimen sequenced was blood. The sequence came from a man aged 18 to 30 with Graves' hyperthyroidism. The rearrangement links TRBV2 to TRBJ1-1; 10 positions agree with TRBD1. The CDR3, as DNA: TGTGCCAGCAGCGACCCCCAGGGGACAGGGGATACTGAAGCTTTCTTT. This translates into CASSDPQGTGDTEAFF.